This entry describes one T cell receptor beta chain. This sample is part of a study of T cells in Graves' hyperthyroidism and ophthalmopathy. RNA transcripts served as the template for amplifying TCR beta CDR3 regions. Initially, a first-round RT-PCR of the TCR CDR3 employed the HTBI primer set. TCRdb fed the multiplex PCR reads into MiXCR, producing one record per CDR3 protein. Here the sample spans roughly 580,000 distinct CDR3 sequences, around 45% being singletons. The CDR3 is made up of 14 amino acids. CDR1 is SGDLS, CDR2 YYNGEE, per germline. Trimming cost V 1 base and J 5 bases; bases outside gene matches: 5.

The receptor's source is a woman between 18 and 29 years old with Graves' hyperthyroidism. The material sequenced was peripheral blood or thyroid tissue (not recorded which). This chain joins TRBV9 and TRBJ2-7; 8 bases line up with TRBD2. Here the CDR3 reads CASSVSGRSDEQYF. The CDR3, as DNA: TGTGCCAGCAGCGTAAGCGGGAGAAGCGACGAGCAGTACTTC.